This T cell receptor (beta chain) appears in the sequencing data of a study of naive and memory T cell subsets (TCRdb year 2017). Background for the entire study: According to the figure summarizing the samples, there were about 10 blood donors, 7 tuberculin skin test biopsies and 3 saline control biopsies. PCR2 was typically performed as a SYBR Green qPCR that was stopped at a set threshold, although end-point PCR (approximately 6 cycles) could be used instead for low-input samples. General conclusions and limits of the study: The RNA-based method was acknowledged to be potentially sensitive to changes in TCR transcripts with T cell activation and differentiation.

The study reported a robust and sensitive protocol to amplify, sequence and analyze TCRs, based on 3' ligation of a UMI-containing oligonucleotide to TCR cDNA. For whole blood analysis, approximately 2.3 ml of peripheral blood was drawn from adult healthy volunteers into Tempus tubes, and RNA was extracted according to the manufacturer's instructions. Total RNA was treated with RQ1 DNase, without cell sorting, prior to reverse transcription, with an input of roughly 1 to 1000 ng being targeted. To check how robust the pipeline was in samples where T cells make up a minority population, libraries were built from skin biopsies and whole blood. Receptor amplification or capture employed 5' RACE. The ligated cDNA was amplified in four rounds of PCR with nested alpha and beta constant region primers together with the SP2 primer. For the blood and skin samples, TCR RNA was reverse transcribed with SuperScript IV using primers for the alpha and beta constant regions. An oligonucleotide carrying the Illumina SP2 primer and a UMI was ligated to the 3' end of the cDNA by means of T4 RNA ligase 1. The 12-nucleotide UMI consisted of two random hexamers with an eight-base spacer between the hexamers to prevent hairpin formation. TCR alpha and beta chain libraries were processed separately from the second PCR onward, with dual indexing for multiplexing. After pooling, the indexed libraries were analyzed by capillary electrophoresis and sequenced on either an Illumina MiSeq or NextSeq. Libraries were spiked with PhiX DNA at about 5-7.5% so that base diversity was increased and cluster recognition was improved. In the authors' own workflow: Demultiplexor pulled UMIs out of read 2, joined the UMIs with the TCR sequence from read 1, and separated reads according to sample indices. Decombinator identified V and J genes and V-J junctions, assigning each TCR a five-part identifier including V and J deletions. UMIs were used by Collapsinator to correct sequencing errors and PCR amplification heterogeneity, so that a UMI-based abundance was obtained for each TCR. CDR3Translator turned identifiers into nucleotide sequence, translated the nucleotide sequence into amino acids, and pulled out CDR3 regions based on terminal motifs. Error-corrected counts of alpha and beta TCRs from blood and skin were compared after being normalized to the amount of input RNA. TCRdb trimmed the raw reads at Q25, called clones with MiXCR and kept productive beta chains. Rows matching on CDR3 protein sequence are summarized as one entry with the most common DNA and genes. TCRdb's processing, not the authors', yielded these V and J calls. A total of roughly 60,000 distinct CDR3 sequences appear in this sample, roughly 7% of them only once. The top ten hold over 7.5% of the sample.

This clonotype showed up many times. Its specific antigen is unknown. The sample holds no much larger clone one base away, and base qualities are not on file. CDR1 is given as SEHNR and CDR2 as FQNEAQ, both from the germline V gene (reference sequence). Reading from cysteine to phenylalanine, the CDR3 counts 14 amino acids. Only the CDR3 part of the read is kept: 42 bases, read in frame from the first base. V is cut by 3 bases and J by 2 bases, and the space between the germline ends is 8 bases. The rearrangement joined TRBV7-9 to TRBJ1-5; TRBD1 is possibly the D segment (5 matching bases). This sequence originates from a male donor in good health. The DNA is as follows: TGTGCCAGCAGCTTGGGGGGTGGCAATCAGCCCCAGCATTTT. This yields the protein CASSLGGGNQPQHF.